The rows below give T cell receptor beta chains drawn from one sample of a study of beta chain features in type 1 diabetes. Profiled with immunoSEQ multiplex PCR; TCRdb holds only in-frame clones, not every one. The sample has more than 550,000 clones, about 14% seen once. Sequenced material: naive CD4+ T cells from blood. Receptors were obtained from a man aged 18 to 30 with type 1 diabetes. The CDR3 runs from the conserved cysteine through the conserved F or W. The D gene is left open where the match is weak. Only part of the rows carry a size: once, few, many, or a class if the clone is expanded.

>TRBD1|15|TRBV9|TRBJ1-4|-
CASSVATGAREKLFF
TGTGCCAGCAGCGTAGCTACAGGGGCACGGGAAAAACTGTTTTTT
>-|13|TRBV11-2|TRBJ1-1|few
CASSYRTDTEAFF
TGTGCCAGCAGCTACCGGACCGACACTGAAGCTTTCTTT
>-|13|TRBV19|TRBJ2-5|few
CASSLPGQETQYF
TGTGCCAGTAGTCTCCCGGGGCAAGAGACCCAGTACTTC
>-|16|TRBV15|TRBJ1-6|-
CATSLRLNAINSPLHF
TGTGCCACCAGCCTTAGACTGAACGCCATAAATTCACCCCTCCACTTT
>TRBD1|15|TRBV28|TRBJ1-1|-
CASDAPGGGNTEAFF
TGTGCCAGCGACGCTCCAGGGGGAGGGAACACTGAAGCTTTCTTT
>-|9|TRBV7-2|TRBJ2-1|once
CASGPPRFF
TGTGCCAGCGGGCCCCCTAGGTTCTTC
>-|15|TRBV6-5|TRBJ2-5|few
CASSYSRTVRETQYF
TGTGCCAGCAGTTACTCGAGGACTGTCAGGGAGACCCAGTACTTC
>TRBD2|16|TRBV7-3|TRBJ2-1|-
CASSLMGGGPYNEQFF
TGTGCCAGCAGCTTAATGGGCGGGGGACCCTACAATGAGCAGTTCTTC
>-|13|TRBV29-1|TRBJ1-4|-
CSVRQLSNEKLFF
TGCAGCGTTCGACAGCTCTCTAATGAAAAACTGTTTTTT
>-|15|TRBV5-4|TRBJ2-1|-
CASSPPGASSNEQFF
TGTGCCAGCAGCCCCCCGGGGGCGTCCTCTAATGAGCAGTTCTTC
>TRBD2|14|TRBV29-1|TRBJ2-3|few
CSVGRGGSRDTQYF
TGCAGCGTGGGGAGGGGCGGGAGCCGAGATACGCAGTATTTT
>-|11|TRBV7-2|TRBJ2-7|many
CASSDRYEQYF
TGTGCCAGCAGCGACCGCTACGAGCAGTACTTC
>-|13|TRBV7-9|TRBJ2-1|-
CASSTRLGNEQFF
TGTGCCAGCAGCACCCGACTTGGAAATGAGCAGTTCTTC
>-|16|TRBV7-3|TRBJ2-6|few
CASSLTGEAGANVLTF
TGTGCCAGCAGCCTTACAGGGGAGGCTGGGGCCAACGTCCTGACTTTC
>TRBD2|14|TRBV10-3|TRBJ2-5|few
CAISPGGAQETQYF
TGTGCCATCTCCCCGGGAGGGGCCCAAGAGACCCAGTACTTC
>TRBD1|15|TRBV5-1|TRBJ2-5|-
CASRSGTGAIETQYF
TGCGCCAGCAGATCCGGGACAGGGGCCATAGAGACCCAGTACTTC
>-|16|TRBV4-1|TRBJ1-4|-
CASSRGGVGMGEKLFF
TGCGCCAGCAGCCGGGGGGGTGTGGGAATGGGTGAAAAACTGTTTTTT
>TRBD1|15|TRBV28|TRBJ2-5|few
CASSKGQGPQETQYF
TGTGCCAGCAGTAAGGGACAGGGGCCCCAAGAGACCCAGTACTTC
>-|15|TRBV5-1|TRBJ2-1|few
CASSLSSTTYNEQFF
TGCGCCAGCAGCCTTTCCTCGACAACCTACAATGAGCAGTTCTTC
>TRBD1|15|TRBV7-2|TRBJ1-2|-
CASSLEGTANYGYTF
TGTGCCAGCAGCTTAGAAGGGACAGCTAACTATGGCTACACCTTC
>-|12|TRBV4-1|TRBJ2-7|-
CASSQESSMQYF
TGCGCCAGCAGCCAAGAATCGTCCATGCAGTACTTC
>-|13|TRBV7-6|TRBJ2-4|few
CASSNGQGNIQYF
TGTGCCAGCAGCAACGGACAAGGAAACATTCAGTACTTC